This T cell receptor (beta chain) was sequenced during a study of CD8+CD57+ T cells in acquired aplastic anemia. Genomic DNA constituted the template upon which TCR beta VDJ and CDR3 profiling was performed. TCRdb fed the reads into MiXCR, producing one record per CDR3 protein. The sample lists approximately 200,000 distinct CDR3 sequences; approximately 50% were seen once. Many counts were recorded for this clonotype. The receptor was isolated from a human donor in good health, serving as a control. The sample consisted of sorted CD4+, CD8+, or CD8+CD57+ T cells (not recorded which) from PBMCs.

The CDR3 DNA reads as TGCGCCAGCAGACCTGGACAGGCTCCCTTCAATCAGCCCCAGCATTTT. This encodes CASRPGQAPFNQPQHF. V usage is TRBV5-1 and J usage is TRBJ1-5; 7 positions match TRBD1. Looked up from germline, CDR1 is SGHRS and CDR2 is YFSETQ. V was clipped by 5 bases and J by 3 bases; unmatched bases: 11. The CDR3 runs 16 residues.